These T cell receptor beta chains were read from a single sample in a study of blood T cell repertoires in COVID-19. Repertoires were generated with immunoSEQ multiplex PCR, while TCRdb's copy carries only in-frame clones and drops some. The sample yields more than 200,000 clones, about 84% seen once. Material for sequencing was peripheral blood. The origin of the receptors is a woman aged 80 or older with acute or convalescent COVID-19. CDR3s include the opening cysteine and the closing phenylalanine or tryptophan. Each record gives: clone size, J gene, D gene, V gene, CDR3 DNA, CDR3 protein. A D gene is named only where the DNA matches it firmly. The size entry is marked missing in some rows and otherwise reads once, few, many or a size class.

clone size: .; J gene: TRBJ1-1; D gene: TRBD1; V gene: TRBV2; CDR3 DNA: TGTGCCAGCAGGCGGACAGGGGCTGGGACTGAAGCTTTCTTT; CDR3 protein: CASRRTGAGTEAFF
clone size: few; J gene: TRBJ2-1; D gene: .; V gene: TRBV7-9; CDR3 DNA: TGTGCCAGCAGCTCCGGGTTATACAATGAGCAGTTCTTC; CDR3 protein: CASSSGLYNEQFF
clone size: .; J gene: TRBJ2-5; D gene: .; V gene: TRBV5-4; CDR3 DNA: TGTGCCAGCAGCTGGACAGACCAAGAGACCCAGTACTTC; CDR3 protein: CASSWTDQETQYF
clone size: few; J gene: TRBJ2-3; D gene: TRBD2; V gene: TRBV4-1; CDR3 DNA: TGCGCCAGCAGCCTTGGCTCTAGCGGGGGGGCCCACAATACGCAGTATTTT; CDR3 protein: CASSLGSSGGAHNTQYF
clone size: .; J gene: TRBJ1-1; D gene: .; V gene: TRBV7-3; CDR3 DNA: TGTGCCAGCAGCCAACGGCCTTTGGGTACAGGGTATCAGAACACTGAAGCTTTCTTT; CDR3 protein: CASSQRPLGTGYQNTEAFF
clone size: .; J gene: TRBJ2-3; D gene: .; V gene: TRBV7-6; CDR3 DNA: TGTGCCAGCAACCCACCCCAGGTGACAGATACGCAGTATTTT; CDR3 protein: CASNPPQVTDTQYF
clone size: .; J gene: TRBJ2-1; D gene: TRBD2; V gene: TRBV19; CDR3 DNA: TGTGCCACCGCCCCCGGCGGGGGGGGCGGTGAGCAGTTCTTC; CDR3 protein: CATAPGGGGGEQFF
clone size: .; J gene: TRBJ2-1; D gene: TRBD2; V gene: TRBV7-7; CDR3 DNA: TGTGCCAGCAGCTTAGCACTAGCGGGGAGTAATGAGCAGTTCTTC; CDR3 protein: CASSLALAGSNEQFF
clone size: .; J gene: TRBJ1-2; D gene: TRBD1; V gene: TRBV7-9; CDR3 DNA: TGTGCCAGCAGCTCACCGGGACAGGGTGTTTATGGCTACACCTTC; CDR3 protein: CASSSPGQGVYGYTF
clone size: .; J gene: TRBJ2-7; D gene: .; V gene: TRBV10-1; CDR3 DNA: TGCGCCAGCAGTGAGGGGGGGGGCAAGCAGTACTTC; CDR3 protein: CASSEGGGKQYF
clone size: .; J gene: TRBJ2-5; D gene: TRBD2; V gene: TRBV4-2; CDR3 DNA: TGTGCCAGCAGCCAACGGGCCGGGACTAGCGGGGGCTCCGCGACCCAGTACTTC; CDR3 protein: CASSQRAGTSGGSATQYF
clone size: .; J gene: TRBJ1-2; D gene: .; V gene: TRBV7-9; CDR3 DNA: TGTGCCAGCAGCTCCCATACGATCAGGGCCTACTATGGCTACACCTTC; CDR3 protein: CASSSHTIRAYYGYTF
clone size: once; J gene: TRBJ2-3; D gene: TRBD2; V gene: TRBV5-1; CDR3 DNA: TGCGCCAGCAGCTCGGGGCGGGGGGGCTCAGATACGCAGTATTTT; CDR3 protein: CASSSGRGGSDTQYF
clone size: .; J gene: TRBJ2-1; D gene: TRBD1; V gene: TRBV28; CDR3 DNA: TGTGCCAGCAGTATTCAGACAGGGGGAGCCTACAATGAGCAGTTCTTC; CDR3 protein: CASSIQTGGAYNEQFF
clone size: few; J gene: TRBJ1-2; D gene: TRBD1; V gene: TRBV11-2; CDR3 DNA: TGTGCCAGCAGCTTCGCGCAGGGGGCAGGTGGCTACACCTTC; CDR3 protein: CASSFAQGAGGYTF
clone size: few; J gene: TRBJ2-2; D gene: .; V gene: TRBV24-1; CDR3 DNA: TGTGCCACCAGTGATTCTTCAGGGCTCACCGGGGAGCTGTTTTTT; CDR3 protein: CATSDSSGLTGELFF
clone size: .; J gene: TRBJ2-5; D gene: TRBD2; V gene: TRBV7-2; CDR3 DNA: TGTGCCAGCAGCTCACTAGCGGGGGTAGAGACCCAGTACTTC; CDR3 protein: CASSSLAGVETQYF
clone size: .; J gene: TRBJ1-3; D gene: .; V gene: TRBV7-9; CDR3 DNA: TGTGCCAGCAGCTTAGCCCGGGGGGCGCACAACACCATATATTTT; CDR3 protein: CASSLARGAHNTIYF
clone size: .; J gene: TRBJ2-5; D gene: TRBD2; V gene: TRBV10-3; CDR3 DNA: TGTGCCATCAAGGGACTATCCCAAGAGACCCAGTACTTC; CDR3 protein: CAIKGLSQETQYF
clone size: .; J gene: TRBJ2-7; D gene: .; V gene: TRBV11-2; CDR3 DNA: TGTGCCAGCAGCTTAGTACCTCCAGGGTACTACGAGCAGTACTTC; CDR3 protein: CASSLVPPGYYEQYF
clone size: .; J gene: TRBJ2-1; D gene: .; V gene: TRBV28; CDR3 DNA: TGTGCCAGCAGTTTCGGTAGCTCCTACAATGAGCAGTTCTTC; CDR3 protein: CASSFGSSYNEQFF
clone size: few; J gene: TRBJ2-7; D gene: TRBD2; V gene: TRBV10-3; CDR3 DNA: TGTGCCATCAGTGAGGCTAGCGGACGAAGGGGCGAGCAGTACTTC; CDR3 protein: CAISEASGRRGEQYF
clone size: .; J gene: TRBJ2-7; D gene: TRBD1; V gene: TRBV5-6; CDR3 DNA: TGTGCCAGCAGCTTGCTGGTGGGACAGGAGGGTGACGAGCAGTACTTC; CDR3 protein: CASSLLVGQEGDEQYF
clone size: .; J gene: TRBJ1-1; D gene: .; V gene: TRBV19; CDR3 DNA: TGTGCCAGTAGTATAAGGGGTAGTGAAGCTTTCTTT; CDR3 protein: CASSIRGSEAFF
clone size: .; J gene: TRBJ1-5; D gene: .; V gene: TRBV28; CDR3 DNA: TGTGCCAGCAATGGGAGGGATCAGCCCCAGCATTTT; CDR3 protein: CASNGRDQPQHF
clone size: .; J gene: TRBJ2-6; D gene: .; V gene: TRBV6-4; CDR3 DNA: TGTGCCAGCAGTGAGGGGGGACTGAGCTCTGGGGCCAACGTCCTGACTTTC; CDR3 protein: CASSEGGLSSGANVLTF
clone size: .; J gene: TRBJ1-3; D gene: .; V gene: TRBV3-1/TRBV3-2; CDR3 DNA: TGTGCCAGCAGCGCACGGGGGGCTACTGGAAACACCATATATTTT; CDR3 protein: CASSARGATGNTIYF
clone size: .; J gene: TRBJ2-2; D gene: .; V gene: TRBV5-1; CDR3 DNA: TGCGCCAGCAGCTTGTTTGGAGGGCAGGGCGGCACCGGGGAGCTGTTTTTT; CDR3 protein: CASSLFGGQGGTGELFF
clone size: .; J gene: TRBJ1-4; D gene: .; V gene: TRBV5-1; CDR3 DNA: TGCGCCAGCAGTTTTGGGTCGAGGGGGGAAAAACTGTTTTTT; CDR3 protein: CASSFGSRGEKLFF
clone size: .; J gene: TRBJ1-2; D gene: .; V gene: TRBV29-1; CDR3 DNA: TGCAGCGTTGAGAAAGCCGGGACTGCCTATGGCTACACCTTC; CDR3 protein: CSVEKAGTAYGYTF
clone size: .; J gene: TRBJ1-1; D gene: .; V gene: TRBV7-9; CDR3 DNA: TGTGCCAGCAGCTTAATCGACACTGAAGCTTTCTTT; CDR3 protein: CASSLIDTEAFF
clone size: .; J gene: TRBJ1-3; D gene: .; V gene: TRBV15; CDR3 DNA: TGTGCCACCAGCAGAGACCGCGACAGGACCTCTGGAAACACCATATATTTT; CDR3 protein: CATSRDRDRTSGNTIYF
clone size: .; J gene: TRBJ1-4; D gene: TRBD1; V gene: TRBV19; CDR3 DNA: TGTGCCAGTAGTATAGGGGGACAGCTTAATGAAAAACTGTTTTTT; CDR3 protein: CASSIGGQLNEKLFF
clone size: .; J gene: TRBJ1-2; D gene: .; V gene: TRBV5-6; CDR3 DNA: TGTGCCAGCAGCTTACAGGGCCTAAACTATGGCTACACCTTC; CDR3 protein: CASSLQGLNYGYTF
clone size: .; J gene: TRBJ2-2; D gene: TRBD1; V gene: TRBV25-1; CDR3 DNA: TGTGCCAGCAGGAACTCCGGGACAGCTTTCACCGGGGAGCTGTTTTTT; CDR3 protein: CASRNSGTAFTGELFF
clone size: few; J gene: TRBJ1-2; D gene: TRBD1; V gene: TRBV6-5; CDR3 DNA: TGTGCCAGCAGCCGGGGACAGGAAAGAAACTATGGCTACACCTTC; CDR3 protein: CASSRGQERNYGYTF
clone size: .; J gene: TRBJ1-2; D gene: TRBD1; V gene: TRBV4-1; CDR3 DNA: TGCGCCAGCAGCCAGATTTCCGGGACAGCCTATGGCTACACCTTC; CDR3 protein: CASSQISGTAYGYTF
clone size: .; J gene: TRBJ2-7; D gene: .; V gene: TRBV3-1/TRBV3-2; CDR3 DNA: TGTGCCAGCAGCCGAGTCCCCTCCTACGAGCAGTACTTC; CDR3 protein: CASSRVPSYEQYF
clone size: .; J gene: TRBJ1-3; D gene: .; V gene: TRBV5-1; CDR3 DNA: TGCGCCAGCAGCTTGGGCTTCGGGGGTTTGGGAAACACCATATATTTT; CDR3 protein: CASSLGFGGLGNTIYF
clone size: .; J gene: TRBJ2-1; D gene: .; V gene: TRBV6-4; CDR3 DNA: TGTGCCAGCAGTGAACTCCCCTACAATGAGCAGTTCTTC; CDR3 protein: CASSELPYNEQFF
clone size: .; J gene: TRBJ1-1; D gene: .; V gene: TRBV18; CDR3 DNA: TGTGCCAGCTCACCGCCCGGGACAACCATGAACACTGAAGCTTTCTTT; CDR3 protein: CASSPPGTTMNTEAFF
clone size: .; J gene: TRBJ1-2; D gene: TRBD1; V gene: TRBV20-1; CDR3 DNA: TGCAGTGCGAGGACAGGGGATGGCTACACCTTC; CDR3 protein: CSARTGDGYTF
clone size: .; J gene: TRBJ1-1; D gene: .; V gene: TRBV29-1; CDR3 DNA: TGCAGCGTCAGGGATGGGGGAGGCACTGAAGCTTTCTTT; CDR3 protein: CSVRDGGGTEAFF
clone size: .; J gene: TRBJ1-3; D gene: .; V gene: TRBV6-5; CDR3 DNA: TGTGCCAGCAGGGGACTGCTTATCTCTGGAAACACCATATATTTT; CDR3 protein: CASRGLLISGNTIYF
clone size: once; J gene: TRBJ1-4; D gene: .; V gene: TRBV5-1; CDR3 DNA: TGCGCCAGCAGCTTGGGCGGAGTTAATGAAAAACTGTTTTTT; CDR3 protein: CASSLGGVNEKLFF
clone size: .; J gene: TRBJ2-2; D gene: .; V gene: TRBV7-9; CDR3 DNA: TGTGCCAGCAGCTTCGAACGAGCCGGGGAGCTGTTTTTT; CDR3 protein: CASSFERAGELFF
clone size: .; J gene: TRBJ2-3; D gene: .; V gene: TRBV11-3; CDR3 DNA: TGTGCCAGCAGCTTAGGTAACAGAGATACGCAGTATTTT; CDR3 protein: CASSLGNRDTQYF
clone size: .; J gene: TRBJ2-1; D gene: .; V gene: TRBV7-9; CDR3 DNA: TGTGCCAGCAGCCACCCCATCCGGGGTGAGTACAATGAGCAGTTCTTC; CDR3 protein: CASSHPIRGEYNEQFF
clone size: .; J gene: TRBJ1-1; D gene: .; V gene: TRBV24-1; CDR3 DNA: TGTGCCACCAGTGACCAAGAGAGGGGGGGGAACACTGAAGCTTTCTTT; CDR3 protein: CATSDQERGGNTEAFF
clone size: .; J gene: TRBJ2-2; D gene: .; V gene: TRBV5-5; CDR3 DNA: TGTGCCAGCAGATTTGGCGGAGGGACCGGGGAGCTGTTTTTT; CDR3 protein: CASRFGGGTGELFF